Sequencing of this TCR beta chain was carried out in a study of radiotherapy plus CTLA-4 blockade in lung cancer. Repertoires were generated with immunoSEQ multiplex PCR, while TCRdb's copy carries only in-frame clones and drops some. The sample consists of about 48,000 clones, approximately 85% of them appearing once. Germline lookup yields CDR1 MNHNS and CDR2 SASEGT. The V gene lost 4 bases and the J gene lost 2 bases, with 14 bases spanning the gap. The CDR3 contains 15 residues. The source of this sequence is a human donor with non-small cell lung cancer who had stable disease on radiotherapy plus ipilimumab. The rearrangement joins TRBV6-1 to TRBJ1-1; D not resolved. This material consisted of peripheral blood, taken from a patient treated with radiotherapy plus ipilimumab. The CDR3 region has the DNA TGTGCCAGCAGTGGCGGTGTGGCGTCAAACACTGAAGCTTTCTTT. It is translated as CASSGGVASNTEAFF.